This T cell receptor (beta chain) is from a study of HIV-infected patients and healthy controls. The CDR3 sequence is 15 residues long. Germline V gene lookup returns CDR1 SGHKS and CDR2 YYEKEE (reference sequence). Trimming took 4 bases from V and 4 from J; bases not matched to a gene: 7. Each CDR3 protein gets one entry after TCRdb re-called the 5' RACE reads with MiXCR. The sample shows roughly 68,000 distinct CDR3 sequences, about 19% of them seen only once. The sequenced sample was CD4+ T cells from blood. This TCR was sampled from a human donor in good health. The gene calls are TRBV5-5 and TRBJ1-5, with 8 nucleotides matching TRBD1. The CDR3 DNA is TGTGCCAGCAGCCAGGGGACAGGCATAAATCAGCCCCAGCATTTT. The encoded protein is CASSQGTGINQPQHF.